One sample yielded the 14 T cell receptor beta chains listed below, sequenced in a study of cytomegalovirus exposure and HLA in healthy donors. The repertoire was sequenced with immunoSEQ multiplex PCR; TCRdb's copy has only in-frame clones and lacks some. This sample has about 57,000 clones, with 85% to 95% found just once. The sequenced sample consisted of PBMCs. These receptors were obtained from a woman aged 18-30 years in good health and CMV-seronegative.

A single count supports this clone. This sequence joins TRBV29-1 and TRBJ1-2; a weak D match, TRBD1 (6 bases). V lost 6 bases and J lost 0, with 11 bases in between. The CDR3 length is 13 residues. Germline-derived CDR1 and CDR2 are SQVTM and ANQGSEA. Written as DNA, the CDR3 is TGCAGCGTAACCGGGACAACTAACTATGGCTACACCTTC. Translating it yields CSVTGTTNYGYTF.

The rearrangement uses TRBV9 and TRBJ2-3; TRBD2 matches at 10 bases. Trimming cost V 0 bases and J 4 bases; bases outside gene matches: 5. The CDR3 length is 16 residues. Per the germline V gene, CDR1 is SGDLS and CDR2 is YYNGEE. As DNA, the CDR3 is TGTGCCAGCAGCGTAGGAGCGGGGGGGGTCGCAGATACGCAGTATTTT. This translates into CASSVGAGGVADTQYF.

This chain joins TRBV27 and TRBJ1-2; no firm D call. The CDR3 length is 13 residues. Trimming took off 3 bases at V and 6 bases at J, with 11 bases between the two ends. Germline-derived CDR1 and CDR2 are MNHEY and SMNVEV (reference sequence). The chain's CDR3 is CASSFPSGDGYTF. The CDR3 DNA reads as TGTGCCAGCAGTTTTCCCTCCGGAGATGGCTACACCTTC.

The rearrangement links TRBV18 to TRBJ2-1; D is uncertain. The germline V gene has CDR1 KGHSH and CDR2 LQKENI. V gave up 0 bases and J gave up 9 bases, with 6 bases separating them. This CDR3 region has 12 residues. The CDR3 DNA reads as TGTGCCAGCTCACCACCGAACGGTGAGCAGTTCTTC. Amino acids: CASSPPNGEQFF.

The chain links TRBV9 to TRBJ1-6; possible D gene TRBD1, 5 bases. Germline assignment: CDR1 SGDLS and CDR2 YYNGEE. Trimming left V 2 bases short and J 16 bases short, with 16 bases between. The CDR3 runs to 13 residues. For the CDR3, the DNA is TGTGCCAGCAGCGTTTCGTATCTGACAGAGCTCCACTTT. It translates to CASSVSYLTELHF.

This chain connects TRBV30 to TRBJ2-1, with D possibly TRBD2 on 5 matching bases. V was cut by 3 bases and J by 1 base, with 7 bases left in between. This CDR3 region has 13 residues. Germline V gene lookup returns CDR1 GTSNPN and CDR2 SVGIG (reference sequence). CDR3 loop: CAWREDSYNEQFF. CDR3 DNA: TGTGCCTGGAGGGAGGATTCCTACAATGAGCAGTTCTTC.

This chain's CDR3 is CASSPRQGANYGYTF. The CDR3 coding sequence is TGTGCCAGCAGCCCCCGCCAGGGGGCCAACTATGGCTACACCTTC. The genes are TRBV9 and TRBJ1-2; 8 bases are a match to TRBD1. This CDR3 spans 15 amino acids. Germline V gives CDR1 SGDLS, CDR2 YYNGEE. Germline trimming cut 4 bases from V and 2 bases from J; bases unmatched to any gene: 7.

J is TRBJ2-1 and V is TRBV29-1, with TRBD1 identical over 8 bases. Per the germline V gene, CDR1 is SQVTM and CDR2 is ANQGSEA. V lost 6 bases to trimming and J lost 7 bases; unmatched junction nucleotides: 14. This CDR3 region has 15 residues. CDR3 region: CSVTAGQGGPNEQFF. CDR3 sequence (DNA): TGCAGCGTGACGGCCGGACAGGGTGGGCCTAATGAGCAGTTCTTC.

The chain links TRBV7-8 to TRBJ1-2, with 8 bases matching TRBD1. The CDR3 extends over 19 amino acids. V lost 1 base to trimming and J lost 0 bases; unmatched junction nucleotides: 13. CDR1 is SGHVS and CDR2 is FQNEAQ in the germline V gene. The CDR3 DNA sequence: TGTGCCAGCAGCTTAGGGTGGTCTCCGGGACAGGTATCTAACTATGGCTACACCTTC. Translated, it gives CASSLGWSPGQVSNYGYTF.

This chain joins TRBV5-1 and TRBJ2-2; TRBD2 might be the D (6 bases). The germline gives CDR1 SGHRS, CDR2 YFSETQ. This CDR3 has 16 amino acids. The germline V and J ends were trimmed by 0 bases and 4 bases, with 13 bases remaining between them. The CDR3 coding sequence is TGCGCCAGCAGCTTGGGGGACTCGGGGTTCACCGGGGAGCTGTTTTTT. It specifies CASSLGDSGFTGELFF.

This rearrangement joins TRBV7-2 to TRBJ1-2; 7 nucleotides line up with TRBD1. J gave up 8 bases and V 2 bases, and 17 bases lay outside the gene matches. The CDR3 contains 17 residues. The germline V gene encodes CDR1 SGHTA and CDR2 FQGNSA. CDR3 in DNA: TGTGCCAGCAGCTTAACTGGACAGGCGCTCGCGCGGCAGGGCTACACCTTC. Protein sequence: CASSLTGQALARQGYTF.

The rearrangement joins TRBV11-3 to TRBJ2-3, with D unclear. V was trimmed by 0 bases and J by 2 bases, leaving 9 bases between them. The CDR3 has 15 residues. Germline values: CDR1 SGHNT, CDR2 YENEEA. The CDR3 nucleotides read TGTGCCAGCAGCTTAGAACACAGATACACAGATACGCAGTATTTT. Protein sequence: CASSLEHRYTDTQYF.

With respect to this clone: Different DNA sequences within this sample yield the same CDR3. This chain connects TRBV5-5 to TRBJ2-3, with TRBD2 identical over 9 bases. V lost 1 base, J lost 0 bases, and 3 bases stayed unmatched. The germline V gene has CDR1 SGHKS and CDR2 YYEKEE (reference sequence). This CDR3 has 16 residues. The CDR3 DNA reads as TGTGCCAGCAGCTTGCAAGCGGGGGGAAGCACAGATACGCAGTATTTT. Protein: CASSLQAGGSTDTQYF.

This clone is a singleton in its sample. This chain uses TRBV19 with TRBJ2-1; 7 bases are a match to TRBD2. The ends lost 5 bases at V and 5 bases at J; junction bases unmatched: 6. Germline V gene lookup returns CDR1 LNHDA and CDR2 SQIVND (reference sequence). This CDR3 has 14 residues. This CDR3 reads CASSPRGFNNEQFF. In nucleotides, the CDR3 is TGTGCCAGTAGTCCGCGGGGGTTTAACAATGAGCAGTTCTTC.